This TCR beta chain was obtained from a study of cytomegalovirus exposure and HLA in healthy donors. PCR used 60 Vbeta primers and 13 Jbeta primers. Sequencing used immunoSEQ multiplex PCR; TCRdb keeps in-frame clones, though not all of them. Across some 84,000 clones, the top ten clones capture less than 0.6% of the sample. Study-level results: Segments of the TCR beta V type were, in most cases, productive about 87% or about 30% of the time in an earlier analysis. It was taken for granted in presence/absence analyses that sequencing depth across donors was roughly uniform. With DRB1 most and HLA-C fewest, TCR association rates differed between HLA loci in a later analysis. The authors excluded some V segments, including TRBV6-2 and TRBV6-3, as indistinguishable.

This CDR3 is 15 amino acids long. Looked up from germline, CDR1 is MDHEN and CDR2 is SYDVKM. V was pared by 2 bases and J by 0 bases, with 5 bases between. Note on this clone: The target antigen is unknown.

The chain couples TRBV28 to TRBJ2-6, with a tentative D call TRBD2 (5 bases). Input material: PBMCs. The source is a man between 50 and 59 years old in good health and CMV-seronegative. CDR3 loop: CASSLGSSGANVLTF. The CDR3 nucleotides read TGTGCCAGCAGTTTAGGGAGCTCTGGGGCCAACGTCCTGACTTTC.